This TCR beta chain emerged from a study of T cell repertoires in cytomegalovirus infection. From the reads, TCRdb called clonotypes with MiXCR, one entry per CDR3 protein. In the table there are roughly 720,000 distinct CDR3 sequences, less than 40% of which are singletons. Looked up from germline, CDR1 is SGHAT and CDR2 is FQNNGV. This CDR3 spans 16 amino acids. The V and J ends lost 1 base and 3 bases respectively, with 15 bases between them. Source material: PBMCs. The receptor was derived from a human donor in good health (CMV status not recorded). Some clones in this sample may be carry-over from other donors' samples. The chain employs TRBV11-2 and TRBJ1-2, with D unresolved. CDR3 amino acids: CASSLGSRSGHYGYTF. CDR3 bases: TGTGCCAGCAGCTTAGGGAGCCGCTCCGGACACTATGGCTACACCTTC.